Sequencing of this T cell receptor beta chain was carried out in a study of PD-1 blockade in classical Hodgkin lymphoma. TCRdb's table, derived via immunoSEQ multiplex PCR, lists solely in-frame clones and lacks some. The table lists around 65,000 clones, 87% of them singletons. This clone was recorded only once. The antigen is not known. The CDR3 length is 15 residues. Per the germline V gene, CDR1 is SGHRS and CDR2 is YFSETQ. The V gene lost 0 bases and the J gene lost 7 bases, with 14 bases spanning the gap. The time point was: cycle 4 day 1 (C4D1), after less than 7 weeks of nivolumab. Following autologous stem cell transplantation, relapse occurred in every patient, and exposure to brentuximab vedotin varied. Findings and caveats of the study: Complete responders' diversity at baseline resembled that of newly diagnosed patients.

Sample: peripheral blood mononuclear cells (PBMCs), taken before the fourth cycle of nivolumab. The chain carries TRBV5-1 and TRBJ1-5, with unresolved D. The TCR comes from a human donor with classical Hodgkin lymphoma. The CDR3 nucleotides are TGCGCCAGCAGCTTGGATGGGGTCGTGGGGCAGCCCCAGCATTTT. As protein: CASSLDGVVGQPQHF.